This TCR beta chain was obtained from a study of T cell responses to AZD1222 COVID-19 vaccine. Study information: Second-dose recipients at about 4 or about 12 weeks were treated as one pooled group. Notes on the study in general: At baseline, seropositivity was found in only six or seven AZD1222 recipients. It should be noted that donors were predominantly white British and more often female, and clonal diversity was possibly underestimated.

A note on this clone: What it binds is unknown.

Profiled with immunoSEQ multiplex PCR; TCRdb holds only in-frame clones, not every one. The table lists around 150,000 clones, over 65% of them singletons, with roughly 3.9% in the top ten. The CDR3 covers 16 residues. Germline V gives CDR1 SGHRS, CDR2 YFSETQ. V lost 1 base to trimming and J lost 1 base, with 15 bases between them. This receptor was identified in an adult in good health. Material: peripheral blood, obtained on day 0 of AZD1222 vaccination. This chain uses TRBV5-1 with TRBJ2-7; D not resolved. This CDR3 reads CASSLRPSGGSYEQYF. The CDR3, as DNA: TGCGCCAGCAGCTTGCGTCCATCGGGCGGATCCTACGAGCAGTACTTC.